These 19 T cell receptor beta chains originate from one sample sequenced in a study of post-analysis software for immune sequencing data. General study points: The study found TRBV5-6, TRBV5-1 and TRBV20-1 among four to six TRBV segments more frequent in patients than controls.

Presence of unique molecular identifiers characterized the TCR beta cDNA libraries. Each CDR3 protein is one row after TCRdb ran MiXCR on the PCR reads. This sample yields hundreds of thousands of distinct CDR3 sequences, of which around 40% are seen a single time; roughly an eighth belongs to the top ten. These receptors' targets are unknown. The specimen sequenced was blood. These receptors were obtained from a girl aged 10-17 years with multiple sclerosis.

This chain connects TRBV15 to TRBJ2-6, with 8 bases fitting TRBD1. Germline V CDR1 and CDR2: LNHNV, YYDKDF (reference sequence). The CDR3 runs to 16 residues. Trimming at V came to 4 bases and at J to 4 bases, leaving 6 bases not matched to a gene. CDR3 nucleotides: TGTGCCACCAGCAAAGGACAGGGTATGGGGGCCAACGTCCTGACTTTC. The encoded protein is CATSKGQGMGANVLTF.

The chain couples TRBV15 to TRBJ2-1; either TRBD1 or TRBD2 may fit D (5 bases each). V lost 0 bases and J 13 bases, leaving 19 bases between the germline ends. CDR1 LNHNV and CDR2 YYDKDF come from the germline V gene (reference sequence). The CDR3 contains 15 residues. CDR3 coding DNA: TGTGCCACCAGCAGAGATAGAACAGGTCCTGGGACCCAGTTCTTC. Protein: CATSRDRTGPGTQFF.

The genes are TRBV4-1 and TRBJ1-5, with D uncertain. The CDR3 consists of 16 residues. V dropped 0 bases and J dropped 8 bases, with 17 bases sitting between them. Germline CDR1 MGHRA, CDR2 YSYEKL. CDR3 loop: CASSQEGSVGSEPQHF. CDR3 nucleotide sequence: TGCGCCAGCAGCCAAGAAGGGTCTGTCGGGTCTGAGCCCCAGCATTTT.

Regarding this clonotype: A much bigger clone sits one base away, suggesting this may be a read error. V usage is TRBV6-1 and J usage is TRBJ2-7, with a possible D match to TRBD2 (5 bases). The V and J ends lost 5 bases and 2 bases respectively, with 13 bases between them. The length of the CDR3 is 14 residues. Germline assignment: CDR1 MNHNS and CDR2 SASEGT. The CDR3 DNA reads as TGTGCCAGCAGTTTGGACGGGGAAGCCTACGAGCAGTACTTC. Amino acid sequence: CASSLDGEAYEQYF.

This chain joins TRBV20-1 and TRBJ2-5; 7 bases are shared with TRBD1. V lost 4 bases, J lost 2 bases, and 10 bases stayed unmatched. This CDR3 is 15 amino acids long. The germline V gene encodes CDR1 DFQATT and CDR2 SNEGSKA (reference sequence). CDR3 in amino acids: CSATNPTGTQETQYF. The DNA for the CDR3 is TGCAGTGCTACGAATCCGACAGGGACACAAGAGACCCAGTACTTC.

This clonotype showed up just once. The chain is built from TRBV27 and TRBJ2-3; 9 bases map to TRBD2. The V and J ends lost 4 bases and 6 bases, in that order; junction bases with no gene match: 11. Germline V gene sequence: CDR1 MNHEY, CDR2 SMNVEV (reference sequence). This CDR3 region has 16 residues. The CDR3 is CASSSLSTSGADTQYF. In DNA, the CDR3 is TGTGCCAGCAGTTCCCTCTCGACTAGCGGAGCGGATACGCAGTATTTT.

In its sample, this clonotype was seen once. A much bigger clone sits one base away, suggesting this may be a read error. The CDR3: CASSLGETFRETQYF. In nucleotides, the CDR3 is TGCGCCAGCAGCTTGGGCGAGACGTTCCGGGAGACCCAGTACTTC. The chain joins TRBV5-1 to TRBJ2-7, with D unclear. The DNA matches TRBJ2-5 better at its end, which makes the J call doubtful. The CDR3 has 15 residues. Germline V gene data show CDR1 as SGHRS and CDR2 as YFSETQ.

This clonotype showed up just a few times. The chain uses TRBV6-5 and TRBJ1-4; 9 bases align to TRBD1. CDR1 and CDR2 from the germline V gene are MNHEY and SVGAGI. CDR3 length: 18 amino acids. V dropped 4 bases and J dropped 8; count of bases not matched to a gene: 17. The CDR3 is CASSSRTGAALVGEKLFF. CDR3 DNA: TGTGCCAGCAGTTCCCGGACAGGGGCCGCTCTAGTTGGAGAAAAACTGTTTTTT.

The V and J genes are TRBV4-2 and TRBJ2-7; 9 nucleotides agree with TRBD2. The DNA matches TRBJ2-5 better at its end, which makes the J call doubtful. This CDR3 region has 15 residues. Germline CDR1 and CDR2: LGHNA and YNFKEQ. Here the CDR3 reads CASSQVASGKETQYF. CDR3 bases: TGTGCCAGCAGCCAAGTCGCTAGCGGGAAAGAGACCCAGTACTTC.

This clonotype was counted only a few times. CDR3 region: CASSLVPSGSVYEQYF. The DNA of the CDR3 is TGCGCCAGCAGCTTGGTGCCTAGCGGGAGTGTTTACGAGCAGTACTTC. The chain links TRBV5-1 to TRBJ2-7; TRBD2 matches 10 bases. Trimming cost V 0 bases and J 4 bases; bases outside gene matches: 7. Looked up from germline, CDR1 is SGHRS and CDR2 is YFSETQ. The CDR3 extends over 16 amino acids.

This clonotype occurred a few times. The chain carries TRBV6-6 and TRBJ2-3, with TRBD1 identical over 7 bases. The junction had 5 bases not matched to a gene; V was cut back by 4 bases and J by 4 bases. The CDR3 extends over 14 amino acids. Looked up from germline, CDR1 is MNHNY and CDR2 is SVGAGI (reference sequence). In nucleotides, the CDR3 is TGTGCCAGCAGTTTCGACAGGGTTCCAGATACGCAGTATTTT. Encoded protein: CASSFDRVPDTQYF.

The chain is built from TRBV5-4 and TRBJ2-3; D unresolved. CDR3 length: 16 amino acids. Germline V lookup: CDR1 SGHNT, CDR2 YYREEE (reference sequence). The V end was cut by 4 bases, the J end by 0 bases, with 15 bases between. As DNA, the CDR3 is TGTGCCAGCAGCCCCGCACAGACGACTAGCACAGATACGCAGTATTTT. The encoded protein is CASSPAQTTSTDTQYF.

This clonotype turned up a few times. The chain couples TRBV19 to TRBJ2-1; tentatively, D is TRBD1 (6 bases). Trimming removed 7 bases at V and 5 bases at J, with 30 bases between. This CDR3 has 19 residues. Germline CDR1 and CDR2: LNHDA and SQIVND (reference sequence). The CDR3 spells CASTLRQASYILSNNEQFF. In DNA form, the CDR3 reads TGTGCCAGTACCCTCAGACAGGCGTCATATATCCTTTCGAACAATGAGCAGTTCTTC.

This chain connects TRBV5-1 to TRBJ2-5; D might be TRBD1 (6 bases). The better agreement between TRBJ2-7 and the DNA end casts doubt on the J call. Germline V gene sequence: CDR1 SGHRS, CDR2 YFSETQ. The CDR3 has 15 amino acids. For the CDR3, the DNA is TGCGCCAGCAGCCGGGAAGGGGGAGCATTCAACGAGCAGTACTTC. The encoded protein is CASSREGGAFNEQYF.

V gene TRBV4-2 combines with J gene TRBJ2-4; a weak D match, TRBD2 (7 bases). Germline V gene data show CDR1 as LGHNA and CDR2 as YNFKEQ. This CDR3 contains 13 residues. The ends were cut back, 1 base at V and 9 bases at J, with 10 bases in the middle. CDR3 nucleotide sequence: TGTGCCAGCAGCCAAGGGGGGGGCGGCATTCAGTACTTC. It translates to CASSQGGGGIQYF.

The V gene is TRBV7-2, the J gene TRBJ2-7; 8 nucleotides agree with TRBD2. Germline V gene data show CDR1 as SGHTA and CDR2 as FQGNSA. The J segment lost 5 bases and the V segment lost 5 bases, leaving 11 bases of the junction unmatched. This CDR3 comprises 15 residues. In DNA, the CDR3 is TGTGCCAGCAGCGGAAGGGCTAGCGGGTGGGACGAGCAGTACTTC. Its protein product is CASSGRASGWDEQYF.

This clonotype was detected only a few times. This chain joins TRBV28 and TRBJ2-7, with 10 bases identical to TRBD2. Germline V lookup: CDR1 MDHEN, CDR2 SYDVKM. The CDR3 spans 15 residues. V was clipped by 4 bases and J by 3 bases; unmatched bases: 6. CDR3 loop: CASSSGTSAGYEQYF. The CDR3 DNA sequence: TGTGCCAGCAGTTCCGGGACTAGCGCGGGCTACGAGCAGTACTTC. Full variable domain (remainder filled in from reference TRBV28 and TRBJ2-7): DVKVTQSSRYLVKRTGEKVFLECVQDMDHENMFWYRQDPGLGLRLIYFSYDVKMKEKGDIPEGYSVSREKKERFSLILESASTNQTSMYLCASSSGTSAGYEQYFGPGTRLTVT.

V and J are TRBV5-1 and TRBJ2-3; D is possibly TRBD1 (6 bases). Germline values: CDR1 SGHRS, CDR2 YFSETQ. The CDR3 covers 15 residues. Trimming cost V 1 base and J 2 bases, with 11 bases left between them. The chain's CDR3 is CASSLTQGNTDTQYF. CDR3 nucleotides: TGCGCCAGCAGCTTGACCCAGGGGAACACAGATACGCAGTATTTT.

This clonotype was detected only a few times. V is TRBV20-1 and J is TRBJ2-7, with unresolved D. V was pared by 3 bases and J by 2 bases, with 8 bases between. CDR1 DFQATT and CDR2 SNEGSKA come from the germline V gene (reference sequence). The CDR3 contains 12 residues. CDR3 in DNA: TGCAGTGCTAGTATTGGGACCTACGAGCAGTACTTC. This translates into CSASIGTYEQYF.